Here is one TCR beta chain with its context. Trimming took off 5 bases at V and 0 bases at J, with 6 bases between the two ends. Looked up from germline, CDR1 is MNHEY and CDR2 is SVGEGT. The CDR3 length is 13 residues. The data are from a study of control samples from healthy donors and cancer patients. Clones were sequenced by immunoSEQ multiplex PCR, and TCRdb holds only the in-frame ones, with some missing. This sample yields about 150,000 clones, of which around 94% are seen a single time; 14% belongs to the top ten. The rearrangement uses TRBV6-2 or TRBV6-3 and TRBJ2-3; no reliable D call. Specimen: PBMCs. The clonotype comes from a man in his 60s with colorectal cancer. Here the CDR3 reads CASSRQSTDTQYF. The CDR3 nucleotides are TGTGCCAGCAGTCGCCAGAGCACAGATACGCAGTATTTT.